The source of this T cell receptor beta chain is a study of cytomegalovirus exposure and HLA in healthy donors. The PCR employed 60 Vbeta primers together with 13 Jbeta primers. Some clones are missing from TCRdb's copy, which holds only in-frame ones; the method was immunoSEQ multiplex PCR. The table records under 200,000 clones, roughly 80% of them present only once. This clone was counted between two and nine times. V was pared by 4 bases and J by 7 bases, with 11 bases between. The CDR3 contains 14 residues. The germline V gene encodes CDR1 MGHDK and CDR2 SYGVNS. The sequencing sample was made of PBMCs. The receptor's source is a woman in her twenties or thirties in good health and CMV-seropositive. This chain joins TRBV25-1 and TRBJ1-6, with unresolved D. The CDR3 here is CASSVGSANSPLHF. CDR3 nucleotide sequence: TGTGCCAGCAGTGTCGGGTCTGCAAATTCACCCCTCCACTTT.